This note documents a single T cell receptor beta chain sequence. This entry comes from a study of blood T cell dynamics during melanoma immunotherapy. TCRdb's copy holds only in-frame clones and misses some; the assay was immunoSEQ multiplex PCR. This table holds 12,000 or so clones, approximately 88% found once. Specified time point: week 3, after first cycle of checkpoint inhibitor. Response was assessed by RECIST 1.1 at 12 weeks, except a couple of rapid progressors. The CDR3 runs 13 residues. Looked up from germline, CDR1 is SSHAT and CDR2 is FNYEAQ (reference sequence). Between the trimmed V and J ends, which lost 3 bases and 9 bases, there was a span of 12 bases.

The TCR originated in a human donor with melanoma. J is TRBJ2-1 and V is TRBV7-7; D possibly corresponds to TRBD2 (5 bases). The material was blood, obtained from a patient treated with checkpoint blockade. The CDR3 reads CASSFLGEGEQFF. The DNA of the CDR3 is TGTGCCAGCAGCTTCTTGGGAGAGGGTGAGCAGTTCTTC.